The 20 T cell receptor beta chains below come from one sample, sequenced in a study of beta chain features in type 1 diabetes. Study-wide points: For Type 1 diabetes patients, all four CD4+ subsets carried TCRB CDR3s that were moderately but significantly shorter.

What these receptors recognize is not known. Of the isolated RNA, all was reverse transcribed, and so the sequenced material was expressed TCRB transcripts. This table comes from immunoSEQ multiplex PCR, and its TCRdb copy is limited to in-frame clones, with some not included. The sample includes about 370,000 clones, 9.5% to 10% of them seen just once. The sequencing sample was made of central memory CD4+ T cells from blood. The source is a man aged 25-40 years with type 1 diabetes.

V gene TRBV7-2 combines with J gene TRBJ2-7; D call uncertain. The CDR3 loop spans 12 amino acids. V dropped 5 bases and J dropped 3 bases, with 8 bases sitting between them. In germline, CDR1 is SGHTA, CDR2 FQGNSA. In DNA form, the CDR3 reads TGTGCCAGCAGCCTCATAGGCTACGAGCAGTACTTC. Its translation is CASSLIGYEQYF.

Here the CDR3 reads CAWTPGGGRDQPQHF. As DNA, the CDR3 is TGTGCCTGGACCCCGGGGGGTGGCAGGGATCAGCCCCAGCATTTT. The gene calls are TRBV30 and TRBJ1-5; TRBD1 is a possible D gene (5 bases). Per the germline V gene, CDR1 is GTSNPN and CDR2 is SVGIG (reference sequence). This CDR3 has 15 residues. V dropped 4 bases and J dropped 5 bases, with 18 bases sitting between them.

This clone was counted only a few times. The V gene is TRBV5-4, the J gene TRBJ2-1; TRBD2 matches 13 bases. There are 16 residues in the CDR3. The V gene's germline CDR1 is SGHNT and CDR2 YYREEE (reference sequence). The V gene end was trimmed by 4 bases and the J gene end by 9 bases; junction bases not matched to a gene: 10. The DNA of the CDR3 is TGTGCCAGCAGCCCAAGGACTAGCGGGAGTGCGGGTGAGCAGTTCTTC. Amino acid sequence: CASSPRTSGSAGEQFF. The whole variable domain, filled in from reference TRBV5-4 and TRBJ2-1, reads ETGVTQSPTHLIKTRGQQVTLRCSSQSGHNTVSWYQQALGQGPQFIFQYYREEENGRGNFPPRFSGLQFPNYSSELNVNALELDDSALYLCASSPRTSGSAGEQFFGPGTRLTVL.

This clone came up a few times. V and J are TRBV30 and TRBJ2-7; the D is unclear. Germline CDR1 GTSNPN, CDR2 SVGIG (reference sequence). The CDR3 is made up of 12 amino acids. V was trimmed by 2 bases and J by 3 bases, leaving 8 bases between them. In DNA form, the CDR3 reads TGTGCCTGGAGTCGCGGTTACTACGAGCAGTACTTC. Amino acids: CAWSRGYYEQYF.

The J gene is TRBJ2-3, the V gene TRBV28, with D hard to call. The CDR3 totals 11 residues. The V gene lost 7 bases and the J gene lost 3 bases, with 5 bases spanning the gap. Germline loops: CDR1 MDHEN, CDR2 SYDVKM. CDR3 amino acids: CASKTTDTQYF. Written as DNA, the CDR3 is TGTGCCAGCAAGACTACAGATACGCAGTATTTT.

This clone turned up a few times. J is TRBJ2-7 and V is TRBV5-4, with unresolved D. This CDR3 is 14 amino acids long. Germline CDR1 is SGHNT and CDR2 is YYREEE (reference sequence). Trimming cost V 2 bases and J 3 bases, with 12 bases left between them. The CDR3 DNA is TGTGCCAGCAGCTTAGATTACAACGGCTACGAGCAGTACTTC. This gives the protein CASSLDYNGYEQYF.

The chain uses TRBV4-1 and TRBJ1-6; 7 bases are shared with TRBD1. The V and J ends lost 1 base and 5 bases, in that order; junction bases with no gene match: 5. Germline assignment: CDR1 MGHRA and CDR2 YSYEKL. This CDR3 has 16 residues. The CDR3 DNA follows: TGCGCCAGCAGCCAAGTCTCAGGGGGTGATAATTCACCCCTCCACTTT. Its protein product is CASSQVSGGDNSPLHF.

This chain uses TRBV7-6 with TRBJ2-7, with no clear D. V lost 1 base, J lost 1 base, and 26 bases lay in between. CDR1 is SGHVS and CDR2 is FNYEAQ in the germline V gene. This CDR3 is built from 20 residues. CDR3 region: CASSLVAPLGTRLGSYEQYF. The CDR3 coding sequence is TGTGCCAGCAGCTTAGTCGCCCCCTTGGGAACGAGACTCGGATCCTACGAGCAGTACTTC.

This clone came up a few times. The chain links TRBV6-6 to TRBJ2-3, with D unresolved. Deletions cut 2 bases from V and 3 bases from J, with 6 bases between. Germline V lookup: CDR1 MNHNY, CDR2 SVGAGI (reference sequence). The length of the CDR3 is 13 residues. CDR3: CASSYRETDTQYF. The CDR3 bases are TGTGCCAGCAGTTACCGAGAGACAGATACGCAGTATTTT.

The CDR3 DNA follows: TGCGCCAGCAGCCTCAGGGAGAAGGGGCCCCAGCATTTT. It is translated as CASSLREKGPQHF. The chain couples TRBV5-1 to TRBJ1-5; the D gene is possibly TRBD1 (5 bases). V lost 4 bases and J 9 bases, leaving 14 bases between the germline ends. The CDR3 runs to 13 residues. Germline CDR1 is SGHRS and CDR2 is YFSETQ.

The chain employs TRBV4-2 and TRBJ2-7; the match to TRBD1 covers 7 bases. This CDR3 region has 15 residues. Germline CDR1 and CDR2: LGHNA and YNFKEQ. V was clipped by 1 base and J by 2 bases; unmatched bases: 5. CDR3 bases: TGTGCCAGCAGCCAAGTCAGGGGGTATGCCTACGAGCAGTACTTC. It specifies CASSQVRGYAYEQYF.

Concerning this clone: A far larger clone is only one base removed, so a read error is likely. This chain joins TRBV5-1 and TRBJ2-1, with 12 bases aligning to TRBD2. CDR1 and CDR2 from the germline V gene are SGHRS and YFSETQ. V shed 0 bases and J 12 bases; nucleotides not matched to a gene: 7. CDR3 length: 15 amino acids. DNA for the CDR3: TGCGCCAGCAGCTTGGAGGGACTAGCGGGCCCCGGGCAGTTCTTC. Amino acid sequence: CASSLEGLAGPGQFF. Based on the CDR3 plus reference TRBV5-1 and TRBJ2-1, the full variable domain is KAGVTQTPRYLIKTRGQQVTLSCSPISGHRSVSWYQQTPGQGLQFLFEYFSETQRNKGNFPGRFSGRQFSNSRSEMNVSTLELGDSALYLCASSLEGLAGPGQFFGPGTRLTVL.

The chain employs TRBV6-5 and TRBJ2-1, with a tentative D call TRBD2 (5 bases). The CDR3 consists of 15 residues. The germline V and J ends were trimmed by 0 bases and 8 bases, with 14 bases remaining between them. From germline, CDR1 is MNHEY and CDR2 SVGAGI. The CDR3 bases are TGTGCCAGCAGTTACTCGGGTTTTTTTAGCGATGAGCAGTTCTTC. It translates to CASSYSGFFSDEQFF.

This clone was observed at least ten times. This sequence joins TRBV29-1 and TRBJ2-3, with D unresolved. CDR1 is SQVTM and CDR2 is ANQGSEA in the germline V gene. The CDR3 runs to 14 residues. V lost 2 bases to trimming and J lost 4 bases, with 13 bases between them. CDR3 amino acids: CSVETSPVSDTQYF. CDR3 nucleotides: TGCAGCGTTGAAACATCACCGGTTTCAGATACGCAGTATTTT.

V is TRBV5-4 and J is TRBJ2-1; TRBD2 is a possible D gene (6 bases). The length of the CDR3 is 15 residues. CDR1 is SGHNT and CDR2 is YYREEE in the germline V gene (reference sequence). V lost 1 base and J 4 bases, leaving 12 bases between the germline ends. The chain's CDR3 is CASSLSSGSYNEQFF. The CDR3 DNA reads TGTGCCAGCAGCTTGTCCTCCGGGAGTTACAATGAGCAGTTCTTC.

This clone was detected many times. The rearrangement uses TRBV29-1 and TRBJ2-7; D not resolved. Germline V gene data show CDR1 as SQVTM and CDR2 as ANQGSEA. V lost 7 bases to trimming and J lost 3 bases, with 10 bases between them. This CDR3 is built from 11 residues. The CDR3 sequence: CSADINYEQYF. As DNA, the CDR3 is TGCAGCGCCGACATAAACTACGAGCAGTACTTC.

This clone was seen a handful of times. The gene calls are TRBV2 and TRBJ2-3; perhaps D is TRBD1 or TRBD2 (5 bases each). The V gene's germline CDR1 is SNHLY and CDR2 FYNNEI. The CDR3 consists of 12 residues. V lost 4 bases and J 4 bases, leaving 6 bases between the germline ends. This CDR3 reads CASSGGSDTQYF. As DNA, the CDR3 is TGTGCCAGCAGTGGGGGGTCAGATACGCAGTATTTT.

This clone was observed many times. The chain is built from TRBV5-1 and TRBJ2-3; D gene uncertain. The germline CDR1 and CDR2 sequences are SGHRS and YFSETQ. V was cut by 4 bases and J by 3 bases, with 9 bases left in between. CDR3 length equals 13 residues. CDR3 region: CASSPPTTDTQYF. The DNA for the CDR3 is TGCGCCAGCAGCCCCCCGACAACAGATACGCAGTATTTT.

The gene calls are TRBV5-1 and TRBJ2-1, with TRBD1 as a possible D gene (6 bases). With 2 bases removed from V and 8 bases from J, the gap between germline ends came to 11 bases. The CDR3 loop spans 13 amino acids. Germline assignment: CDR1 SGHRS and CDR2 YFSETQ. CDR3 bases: TGCGCCAGCAGCTTACAGGGAGATGATGAGCAGTTCTTC. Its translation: CASSLQGDDEQFF.

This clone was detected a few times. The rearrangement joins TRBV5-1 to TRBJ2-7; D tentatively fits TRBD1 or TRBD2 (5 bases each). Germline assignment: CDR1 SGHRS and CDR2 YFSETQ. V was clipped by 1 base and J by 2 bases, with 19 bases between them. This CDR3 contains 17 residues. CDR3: CASSLLASGTKAYEQYF. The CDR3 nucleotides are TGCGCCAGCAGCTTGCTTGCCTCCGGGACCAAGGCCTACGAGCAGTACTTC.